These 22 T cell receptor beta chains came from one sample sequenced in a study of OX40 agonist ivuxolimab in advanced cancers. Data came from immunoSEQ multiplex PCR; TCRdb stores just in-frame clones and leaves some out. The sample includes about 59,000 clones, more than 75% of them seen just once. The sample here was CD4+ or CD8+ T cells sorted from blood, taken in a trial of the OX40 agonist ivuxolimab. These receptor sequences come from an adult with an advanced solid tumor such as melanoma, head and neck, liver or kidney cancer.

J is TRBJ2-1 and V is TRBV18; 10 positions match TRBD2. The CDR3 contains 16 residues. V lost 4 bases to trimming and J lost 8 bases; unmatched junction nucleotides: 11. The germline CDR1 and CDR2 sequences are KGHSH and LQKENI. DNA for the CDR3: TGTGCCAGCTCACAACAAGCACTAGCGGGATTGGATGAGCAGTTCTTC. Its translation is CASSQQALAGLDEQFF.

V and J are TRBV11-2 and TRBJ2-7; possibly TRBD1 for D (6 bases). This CDR3 is 15 amino acids long. The V gene lost 3 bases and the J gene lost 1 base, with 13 bases spanning the gap. Germline assignment: CDR1 SGHAT and CDR2 FQNNGV. CDR3 sequence (DNA): TGTGCCAGCAGCTTCGACAGGCCGCGTTCCTACGAGCAGTACTTC. Its translation: CASSFDRPRSYEQYF.

The genes are TRBV5-1 and TRBJ1-4, with TRBD1 identical over 9 bases. Unmatched junction bases numbered 5, after V lost 6 bases and J lost 8 bases. Germline CDR1 SGHRS, CDR2 YFSETQ. The CDR3 is 13 residues long. The CDR3 DNA sequence: TGCGCCAGCAAGGGACAGGGAAGAGAAAAACTGTTTTTT. Amino acids: CASKGQGREKLFF.

This chain connects TRBV5-1 to TRBJ1-3; D remains unclear. There are 16 residues in the CDR3. V lost 3 bases and J 0 bases, leaving 13 bases between the germline ends. CDR1 is SGHRS, CDR2 YFSETQ, per germline. CDR3 sequence reads: CASSSHGVDSGNTIYF. For the CDR3, the DNA is TGCGCCAGCAGCTCGCACGGAGTTGACTCTGGAAACACCATATATTTT.

The V call is TRBV18, the J call TRBJ2-2; TRBD2 might be the D (6 bases). This CDR3 comprises 14 residues. CDR1 KGHSH and CDR2 LQKENI come from the germline V gene. Trimming took 6 bases from V and 0 from J, leaving 8 bases between them. This CDR3 reads CASSWGANTGELFF. In DNA, the CDR3 is TGTGCCAGCTCCTGGGGGGCGAACACCGGGGAGCTGTTTTTT.

Only a few counts were recorded for this clone. The chain employs TRBV9 and TRBJ2-1; 7 bases line up with TRBD2. The germline CDR1 and CDR2 sequences are SGDLS and YYNGEE. J gave up 0 bases and V 7 bases, and 4 bases lay outside the gene matches. The length of the CDR3 is 14 residues. The DNA for the CDR3 is TGTGCCAGCGCCGGGGGGAGCTCCTACAATGAGCAGTTCTTC. Its translation: CASAGGSSYNEQFF.

This clone has just a few counts. The chain has TRBV7-3 and TRBJ2-5; tentatively, D is TRBD1 (6 bases). Germline CDR1 SGHTA, CDR2 FQGTGA. The V gene lost 3 bases and the J gene lost 5 bases, with 13 bases spanning the gap. The CDR3 covers 14 residues. The CDR3 sequence is CASSLDRWGETQYF. CDR3 coding DNA: TGTGCCAGCAGCTTGGACAGATGGGGGGAGACCCAGTACTTC.

This rearrangement joins TRBV4-1 to TRBJ1-1, with D unresolved. Per germline, CDR1 MGHRA and CDR2 YSYEKL. V dropped 0 bases and J dropped 0 bases, with 11 bases sitting between them. This CDR3 has 16 residues. The CDR3 sequence is CASSQDWETLNTEAFF. The CDR3 nucleotides read TGCGCCAGCAGCCAAGACTGGGAAACTTTGAACACTGAAGCTTTCTTT.

The CDR3 coding sequence is TGCGCCAGCAGCTTGGATGGCGGGGGGCCCCAAGAGACCCAGTACTTC. Amino acid sequence: CASSLDGGGPQETQYF. The gene calls are TRBV5-1 and TRBJ2-5; 8 bases are a match to TRBD2. The length of the CDR3 is 16 residues. The V gene's germline CDR1 is SGHRS and CDR2 YFSETQ. Trimming removed 0 bases from V and 1 base from J; junction bases left unmatched: 5.

The chain joins TRBV7-8 to TRBJ2-3, with TRBD1 identical over 9 bases. Germline CDR1 and CDR2: SGHVS and FQNEAQ. The CDR3 is 18 amino acids. Trimming removed 5 bases from V and 1 base from J; junction bases left unmatched: 13. The CDR3 sequence: CASSPGTGSVFGTDTQYF. The DNA of the CDR3 is TGTGCCAGCAGCCCCGGGACAGGGTCTGTTTTCGGCACAGATACGCAGTATTTT.

The genes are TRBV11-2 and TRBJ2-1, with 7 positions matching TRBD2. The CDR3 spans 13 residues. CDR1 and CDR2 (germline): SGHAT, FQNNGV. V gave up 4 bases and J gave up 8 bases; unmatched junction bases: 5. The DNA for the CDR3 is TGTGCCAGCAGCTCACGACTAGCTGATGAGCAGTTCTTC. Amino acids: CASSSRLADEQFF.

This rearrangement joins TRBV7-9 to TRBJ1-2; 7 nucleotides agree with TRBD1. The CDR3 loop spans 16 amino acids. Germline V CDR1 and CDR2: SEHNR, FQNEAQ (reference sequence). The junction had 12 bases not matched to a gene; V was cut back by 0 bases and J by 8 bases. For the CDR3, the DNA is TGTGCCAGCAGCTTAGCATTAGCAGGGGGGTCCGGCGGCTACACCTTC. It encodes CASSLALAGGSGGYTF.

The V and J genes are TRBV5-5 and TRBJ2-4; D may correspond to TRBD1 or TRBD2 (6 bases each). Between the trimmed V and J ends, which lost 0 bases and 3 bases, there was a span of 13 bases. This CDR3 spans 16 amino acids. From germline, CDR1 is SGHKS and CDR2 YYEKEE (reference sequence). In nucleotides, the CDR3 is TGTGCCAGCAGCTTGGGAACACAGGGAGGCAAAAACATTCAGTACTTC. This translates into CASSLGTQGGKNIQYF. Using reference TRBV5-5 and TRBJ2-4 for the parts outside the CDR3, the full variable domain is DAGVTQSPTHLIKTRGQQVTLRCSPISGHKSVSWYQQVLGQGPQFIFQYYEKEERGRGNFPDRFSARQFPNYSSELNVNALLLGDSALYLCASSLGTQGGKNIQYFGAGTRLSVL.

The chain has TRBV7-9 and TRBJ2-5; D is unclear. V was pared by 1 base and J by 5 bases, with 11 bases between. Germline V gives CDR1 SEHNR, CDR2 FQNEAQ (reference sequence). This CDR3 contains 14 residues. CDR3 residues: CASSLGAVRETQYF. Written as DNA, the CDR3 is TGTGCCAGCAGCTTAGGGGCGGTGAGGGAGACCCAGTACTTC.

CDR3 sequence: CASSLASGLGYEQYF. The CDR3 DNA reads as TGTGCCAGCAGCTTAGCCTCAGGCCTCGGGTACGAGCAGTACTTC. This chain connects TRBV7-6 to TRBJ2-7; unclear D gene. CDR1 and CDR2 from the germline V gene are SGHVS and FNYEAQ. The ends were cut back, 0 bases at V and 4 bases at J, with 13 bases in the middle. The CDR3 loop spans 15 amino acids.

The chain links TRBV15 to TRBJ1-2; the match to TRBD1 covers 8 bases. In germline, CDR1 is LNHNV, CDR2 YYDKDF (reference sequence). The V gene end was trimmed by 3 bases and the J gene end by 5 bases; junction bases not matched to a gene: 8. The CDR3 covers 15 residues. CDR3 DNA sequence: TGTGCCACCAGCAGGGGGGCAGGGGGCGAGTATGGCTACACCTTC. Translated, it gives CATSRGAGGEYGYTF. The variable domain in full, completed from reference TRBV15 and TRBJ1-2, reads DAMVIQNPRYQVTQFGKPVTLSCSQTLNHNVMYWYQQKSSQAPKLLFHYYDKDFNNEADTPDNFQSRRPNTSFCFLDIRSPGLGDTAMYLCATSRGAGGEYGYTFGSGTRLTVV.

This rearrangement joins TRBV2 to TRBJ1-5; no reliable D call. The germline CDR1 and CDR2 sequences are SNHLY and FYNNEI. The CDR3 is made up of 14 amino acids. The V end was cut by 4 bases, the J end by 4 bases, with 11 bases between. The CDR3 DNA sequence: TGTGCCAGCAGTGGAGCCGTGGGGAATCAGCCCCAGCATTTT. This codes for CASSGAVGNQPQHF. The full variable domain, rest sourced from reference TRBV2 and TRBJ1-5, is EPEVTQTPSHQVTQMGQEVILRCVPISNHLYFYWYRQILGQKVEFLVSFYNNEISEKSEIFDDQFSVERPDGSNFTLKIRSTKLEDSAMYFCASSGAVGNQPQHFGDGTRLSIL.

The rearrangement uses TRBV7-8 and TRBJ1-4, with no clear D. Per the germline V gene, CDR1 is SGHVS and CDR2 is FQNEAQ. CDR3 length equals 13 residues. V was trimmed by 5 bases and J by 7 bases, leaving 11 bases between them. In DNA form, the CDR3 reads TGTGCCAGCAGCCAGGACCGTGGTGAAAAACTGTTTTTT. This gives the protein CASSQDRGEKLFF.

The chain employs TRBV29-1 and TRBJ2-1; D not resolved. From germline, CDR1 is SQVTM and CDR2 ANQGSEA. The CDR3 totals 14 residues. V was pared by 6 bases and J by 3 bases, with 15 bases between. Written as DNA, the CDR3 is TGCAGCGTCCTGCCGAGCGAATACTACAATGAGCAGTTCTTC. This codes for CSVLPSEYYNEQFF.

The DNA for the CDR3 is TGTGCCACCGGCGGACAGCCCTACGAGCAGTACTTC. This encodes CATGGQPYEQYF. The chain employs TRBV15 and TRBJ2-7, with a possible D match to TRBD1 (6 bases). The ends were cut back, 8 bases at V and 2 bases at J, with 10 bases in the middle. CDR3 length: 12 amino acids. Germline V lookup: CDR1 LNHNV, CDR2 YYDKDF (reference sequence). The complete variable domain, with remaining parts taken from reference TRBV15 and TRBJ2-7, reads DAMVIQNPRYQVTQFGKPVTLSCSQTLNHNVMYWYQQKSSQAPKLLFHYYDKDFNNEADTPDNFQSRRPNTSFCFLDIRSPGLGDTAMYLCATGGQPYEQYFGPGTRLTVT.

As to this clone: A read error may produce the germline difference seen at one junction end. This rearrangement joins TRBV7-8 to TRBJ2-7; D gene ambiguous. The CDR3 runs to 14 residues. Per germline, CDR1 SGHVS and CDR2 FQNEAQ. Here the CDR3 DNA reads TGTGCCAGCAGCCCATCCCGGGCCTCCTCCGAGCAGTACTTC. Its protein is CASSPSRASSEQYF.

The CDR3 is CASSYLATGNYEQYF. CDR3 nucleotide sequence: TGTGCCAGCAGTTACCTGGCCACAGGCAACTACGAGCAGTACTTC. The chain joins TRBV6-5 to TRBJ2-7; the D gene is possibly TRBD1 (5 bases). Trimming shortened V by 2 bases and J by 3 bases, and 14 bases separated the two germline ends. The germline V gene has CDR1 MNHEY and CDR2 SVGAGI. The CDR3 is made up of 15 amino acids.